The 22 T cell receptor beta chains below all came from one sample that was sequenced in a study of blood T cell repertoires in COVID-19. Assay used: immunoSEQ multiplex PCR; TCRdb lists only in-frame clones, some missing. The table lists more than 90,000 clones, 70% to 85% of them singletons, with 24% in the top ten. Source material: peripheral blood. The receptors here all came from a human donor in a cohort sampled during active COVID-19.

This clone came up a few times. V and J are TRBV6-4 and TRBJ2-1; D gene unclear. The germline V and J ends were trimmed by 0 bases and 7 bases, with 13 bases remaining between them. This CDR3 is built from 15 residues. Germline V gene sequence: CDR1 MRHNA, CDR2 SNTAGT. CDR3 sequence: CASSDSFGSWNEQFF. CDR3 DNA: TGTGCCAGCAGTGACTCATTCGGGTCGTGGAATGAGCAGTTCTTC.

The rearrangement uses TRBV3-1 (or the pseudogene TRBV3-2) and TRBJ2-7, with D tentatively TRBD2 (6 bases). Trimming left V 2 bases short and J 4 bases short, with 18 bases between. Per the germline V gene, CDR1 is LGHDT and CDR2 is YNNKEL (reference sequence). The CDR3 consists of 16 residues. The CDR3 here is CASSQRATSYRYEQYF. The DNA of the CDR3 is TGTGCCAGCAGCCAACGTGCGACTAGTTATCGTTACGAGCAGTACTTC.

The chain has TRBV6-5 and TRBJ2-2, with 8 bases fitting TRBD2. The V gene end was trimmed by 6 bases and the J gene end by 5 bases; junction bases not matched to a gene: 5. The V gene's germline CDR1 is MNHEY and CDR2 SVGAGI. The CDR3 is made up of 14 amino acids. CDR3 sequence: CASRASGQTGELFF. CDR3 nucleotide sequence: TGTGCCAGCAGGGCTAGCGGGCAAACCGGGGAGCTGTTTTTT.

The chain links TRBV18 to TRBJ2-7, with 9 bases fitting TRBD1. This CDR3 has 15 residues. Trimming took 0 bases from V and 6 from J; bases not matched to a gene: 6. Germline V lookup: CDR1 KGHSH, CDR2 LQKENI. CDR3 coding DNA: TGTGCCAGCTCACCACCGACAGGGGGGAAACGCGAGCAGTACTTC. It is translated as CASSPPTGGKREQYF.

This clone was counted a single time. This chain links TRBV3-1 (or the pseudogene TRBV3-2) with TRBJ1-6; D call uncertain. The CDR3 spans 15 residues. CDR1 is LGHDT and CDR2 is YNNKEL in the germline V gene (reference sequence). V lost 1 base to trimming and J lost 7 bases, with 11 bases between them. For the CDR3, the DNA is TGTGCCAGCAGCCAAGGGGAGATAGGGAATTCACCCCTCCACTTT. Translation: CASSQGEIGNSPLHF.

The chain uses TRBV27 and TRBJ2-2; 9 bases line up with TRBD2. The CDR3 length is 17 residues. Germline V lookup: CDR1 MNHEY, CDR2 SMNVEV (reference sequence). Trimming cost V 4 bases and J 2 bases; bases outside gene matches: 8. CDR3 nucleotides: TGTGCCAGCAGTTCCTCTCGGCTAGCGGGAAACACCGGGGAGCTGTTTTTT. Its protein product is CASSSSRLAGNTGELFF.

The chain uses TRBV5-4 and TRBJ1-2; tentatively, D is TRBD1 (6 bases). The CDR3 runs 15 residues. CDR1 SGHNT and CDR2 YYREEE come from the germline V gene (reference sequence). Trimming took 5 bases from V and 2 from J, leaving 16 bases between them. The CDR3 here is CASRTNRALNYGYTF. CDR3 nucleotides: TGTGCCAGCAGAACAAACAGGGCGCTGAACTATGGCTACACCTTC.

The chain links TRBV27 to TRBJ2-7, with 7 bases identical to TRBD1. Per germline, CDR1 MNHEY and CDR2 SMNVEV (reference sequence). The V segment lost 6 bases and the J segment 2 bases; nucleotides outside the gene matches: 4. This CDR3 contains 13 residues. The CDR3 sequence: CASSPTGPYEQYF. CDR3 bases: TGTGCCAGCAGCCCGACAGGGCCCTACGAGCAGTACTTC.

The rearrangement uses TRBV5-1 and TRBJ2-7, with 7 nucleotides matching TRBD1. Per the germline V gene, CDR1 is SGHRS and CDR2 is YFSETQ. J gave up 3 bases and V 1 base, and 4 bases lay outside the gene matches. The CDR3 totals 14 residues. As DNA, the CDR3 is TGCGCCAGCAGCTTGACAGGGGTAGGCTACGAGCAGTACTTC. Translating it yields CASSLTGVGYEQYF. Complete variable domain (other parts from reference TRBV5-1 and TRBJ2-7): KAGVTQTPRYLIKTRGQQVTLSCSPISGHRSVSWYQQTPGQGLQFLFEYFSETQRNKGNFPGRFSGRQFSNSRSEMNVSTLELGDSALYLCASSLTGVGYEQYFGPGTRLTVT.

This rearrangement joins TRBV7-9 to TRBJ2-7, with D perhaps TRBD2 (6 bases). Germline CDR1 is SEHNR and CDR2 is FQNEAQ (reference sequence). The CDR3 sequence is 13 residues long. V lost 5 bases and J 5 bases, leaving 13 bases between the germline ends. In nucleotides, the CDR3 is TGTGCCAGCAGCCTCGCGCGGGGCAACGAGCAGTACTTC. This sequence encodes CASSLARGNEQYF. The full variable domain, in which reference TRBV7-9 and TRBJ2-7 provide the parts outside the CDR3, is DTGVSQNPRHKITKRGQNVTFRCDPISEHNRLYWYRQTLGQGPEFLTYFQNEAQLEKSRLLSDRFSAERPKGSFSTLEIQRTEQGDSAMYLCASSLARGNEQYFGPGTRLTVT.

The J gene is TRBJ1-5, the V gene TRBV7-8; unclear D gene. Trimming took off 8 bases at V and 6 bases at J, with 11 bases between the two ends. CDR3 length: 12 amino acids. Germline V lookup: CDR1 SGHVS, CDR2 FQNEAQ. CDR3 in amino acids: CASLRGGQPQHF. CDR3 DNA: TGTGCCAGCCTTCGGGGTGGTCAGCCCCAGCATTTT.

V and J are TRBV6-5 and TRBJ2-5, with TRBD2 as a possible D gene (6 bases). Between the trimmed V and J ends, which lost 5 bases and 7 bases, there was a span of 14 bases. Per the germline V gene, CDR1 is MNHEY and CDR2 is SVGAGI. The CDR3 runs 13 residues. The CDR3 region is CASSPPGVGTQYF. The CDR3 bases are TGTGCCAGCAGTCCCCCGGGGGTAGGGACCCAGTACTTC.

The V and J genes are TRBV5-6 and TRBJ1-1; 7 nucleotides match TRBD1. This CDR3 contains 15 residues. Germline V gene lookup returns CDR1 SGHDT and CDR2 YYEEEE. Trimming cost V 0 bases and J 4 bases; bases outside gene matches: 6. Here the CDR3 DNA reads TGTGCCAGCAGCTTGGGAAGGGGGCCGGCCACTGAAGCTTTCTTT. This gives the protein CASSLGRGPATEAFF.

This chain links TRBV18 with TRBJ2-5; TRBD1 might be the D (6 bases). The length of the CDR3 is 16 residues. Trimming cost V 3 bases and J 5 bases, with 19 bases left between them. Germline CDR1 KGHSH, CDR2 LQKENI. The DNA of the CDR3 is TGTGCCAGCTCACCCCTAGGACAGTTGAGTGACGAGACCCAGTACTTC. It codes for CASSPLGQLSDETQYF.

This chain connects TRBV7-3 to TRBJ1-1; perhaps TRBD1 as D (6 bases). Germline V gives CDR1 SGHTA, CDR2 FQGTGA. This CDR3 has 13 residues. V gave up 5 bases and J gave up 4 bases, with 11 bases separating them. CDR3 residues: CASSQGQSTEAFF. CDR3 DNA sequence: TGTGCCAGCAGCCAAGGACAGTCCACTGAAGCTTTCTTT.

CDR3 sequence: CASSYGGWSEDGYTF. As DNA, the CDR3 is TGTGCCAGCAGTTACGGAGGGTGGTCGGAAGATGGCTACACCTTC. This rearrangement joins TRBV6-5 to TRBJ1-2; D unclear. Trimming took 2 bases from V and 6 from J, leaving 16 bases between them. The CDR3 is 15 amino acids. Looked up from germline, CDR1 is MNHEY and CDR2 is SVGAGI.

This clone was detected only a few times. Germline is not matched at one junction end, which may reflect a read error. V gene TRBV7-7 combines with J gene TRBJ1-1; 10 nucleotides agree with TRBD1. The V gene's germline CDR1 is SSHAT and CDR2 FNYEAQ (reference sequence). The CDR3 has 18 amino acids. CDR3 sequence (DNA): TGTGCTAGCAGCTGGGTCGGGGAAAATCGGGACAGGGGTCTCAGAGCTTTCTTT. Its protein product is CASSWVGENRDRGLRAFF.

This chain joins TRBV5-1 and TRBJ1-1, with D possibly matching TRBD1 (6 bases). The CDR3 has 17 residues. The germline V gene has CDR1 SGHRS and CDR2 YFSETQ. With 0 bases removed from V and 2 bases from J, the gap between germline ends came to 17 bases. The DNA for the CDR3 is TGCGCCAGCAGCTTGGGGGCTCAGGGAGGGACAAACACTGAAGCTTTCTTT. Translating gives CASSLGAQGGTNTEAFF.

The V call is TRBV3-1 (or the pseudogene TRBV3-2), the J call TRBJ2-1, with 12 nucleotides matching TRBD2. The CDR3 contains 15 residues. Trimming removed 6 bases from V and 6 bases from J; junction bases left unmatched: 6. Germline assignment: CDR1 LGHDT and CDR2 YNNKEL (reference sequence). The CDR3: CASRPSGGASNEQFF. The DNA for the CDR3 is TGTGCCAGCAGACCTAGCGGGGGGGCCAGCAATGAGCAGTTCTTC.

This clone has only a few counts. The CDR3 reads CASSLEIIGGYEQYF. The CDR3 DNA is TGTGCCAGCAGCTTAGAAATCATTGGCGGCTACGAGCAGTACTTC. The rearrangement joins TRBV11-2 to TRBJ2-7; D remains ambiguous. Germline loops: CDR1 SGHAT, CDR2 FQNNGV. V was clipped by 0 bases and J by 3 bases, with 12 bases between them. This CDR3 is 15 amino acids long.

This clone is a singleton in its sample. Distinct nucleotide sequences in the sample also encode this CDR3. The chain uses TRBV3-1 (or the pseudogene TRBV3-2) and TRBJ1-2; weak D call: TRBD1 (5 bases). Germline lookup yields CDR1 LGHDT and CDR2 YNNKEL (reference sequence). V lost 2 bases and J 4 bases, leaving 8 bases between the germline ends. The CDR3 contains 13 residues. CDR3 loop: CASSQQGPYGYTF. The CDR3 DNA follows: TGTGCCAGCAGCCAACAGGGCCCCTATGGCTACACCTTC.

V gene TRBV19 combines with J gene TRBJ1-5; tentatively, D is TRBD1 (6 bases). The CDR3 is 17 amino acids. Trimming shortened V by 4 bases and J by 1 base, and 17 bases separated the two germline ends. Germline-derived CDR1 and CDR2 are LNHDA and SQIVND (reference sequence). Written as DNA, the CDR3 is TGTGCCAGTAGTACTACGTTCGGACAGACCAGCAATCAGCCCCAGCATTTT. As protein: CASSTTFGQTSNQPQHF.